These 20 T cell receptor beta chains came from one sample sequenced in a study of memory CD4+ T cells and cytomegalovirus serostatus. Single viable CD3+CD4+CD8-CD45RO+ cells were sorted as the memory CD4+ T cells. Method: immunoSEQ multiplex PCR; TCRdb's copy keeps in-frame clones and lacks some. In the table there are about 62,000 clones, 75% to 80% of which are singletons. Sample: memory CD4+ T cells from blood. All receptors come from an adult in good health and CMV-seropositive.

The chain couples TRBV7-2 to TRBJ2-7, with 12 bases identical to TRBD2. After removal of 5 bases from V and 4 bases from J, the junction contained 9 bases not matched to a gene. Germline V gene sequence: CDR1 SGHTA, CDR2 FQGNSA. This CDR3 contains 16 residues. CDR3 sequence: CASSPRRLAGVYEQYF. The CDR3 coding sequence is TGTGCCAGCAGCCCACGGAGACTAGCGGGAGTATACGAGCAGTACTTC.

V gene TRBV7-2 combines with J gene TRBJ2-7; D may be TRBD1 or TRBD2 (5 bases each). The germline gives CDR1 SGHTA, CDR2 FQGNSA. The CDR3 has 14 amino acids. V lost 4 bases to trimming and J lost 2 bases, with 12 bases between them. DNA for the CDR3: TGTGCCAGCAGCTCCGGGACGTTCCCCTACGAGCAGTACTTC. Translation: CASSSGTFPYEQYF.

The CDR3 reads CAWSPTGLFSGNTIYF. CDR3 bases: TGTGCCTGGAGTCCGACCGGGCTCTTCTCTGGAAACACCATATATTTT. The rearrangement joins TRBV30 to TRBJ1-3; D remains unclear. V lost 2 bases to trimming and J lost 0 bases, with 14 bases between them. The CDR3 has 16 amino acids. Germline V lookup: CDR1 GTSNPN, CDR2 SVGIG (reference sequence).

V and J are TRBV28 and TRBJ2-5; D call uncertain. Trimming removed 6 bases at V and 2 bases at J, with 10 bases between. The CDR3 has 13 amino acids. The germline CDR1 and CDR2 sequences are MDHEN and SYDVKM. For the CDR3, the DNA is TGTGCCAGCAGCCGGCATGGGCAAGAGACCCAGTACTTC. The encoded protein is CASSRHGQETQYF.

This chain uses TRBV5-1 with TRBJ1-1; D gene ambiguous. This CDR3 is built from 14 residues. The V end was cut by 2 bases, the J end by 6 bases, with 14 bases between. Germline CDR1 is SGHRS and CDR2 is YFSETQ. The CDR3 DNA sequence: TGCGCCAGCAGCTTTAAGGAGGGTACTGCTGAAGCTTTCTTT. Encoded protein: CASSFKEGTAEAFF.

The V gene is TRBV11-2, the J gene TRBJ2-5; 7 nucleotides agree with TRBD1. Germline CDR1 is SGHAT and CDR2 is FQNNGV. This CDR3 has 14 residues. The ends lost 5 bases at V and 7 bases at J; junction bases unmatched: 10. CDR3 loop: CASSKMTGFGTQYF. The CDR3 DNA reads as TGTGCCAGCAGCAAAATGACAGGGTTTGGGACCCAGTACTTC.

The CDR3 DNA is TGTGCCACTGAAGCGGGGGGTAGAGGGAGGAACACTGAAGCTTTCTTT. This sequence encodes CATEAGGRGRNTEAFF. This chain connects TRBV10-3 to TRBJ1-1, with D possibly matching TRBD1 (5 bases). The length of the CDR3 is 16 residues. From germline, CDR1 is ENHRY and CDR2 SYGVKD. V was pared by 10 bases and J by 1 base, with 22 bases between.

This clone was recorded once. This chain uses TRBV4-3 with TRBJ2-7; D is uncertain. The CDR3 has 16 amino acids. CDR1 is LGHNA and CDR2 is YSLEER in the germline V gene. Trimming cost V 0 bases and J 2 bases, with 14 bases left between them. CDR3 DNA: TGCGCCAGCAGCCAAGATCACACACATTCTGCCTACGAGCAGTACTTC. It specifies CASSQDHTHSAYEQYF.

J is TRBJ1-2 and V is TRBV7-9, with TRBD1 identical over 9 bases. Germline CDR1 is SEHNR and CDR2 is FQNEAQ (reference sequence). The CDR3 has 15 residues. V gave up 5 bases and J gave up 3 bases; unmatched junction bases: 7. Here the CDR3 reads CASSQAGQGYYGYTF. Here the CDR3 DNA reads TGTGCCAGCAGCCAAGCGGGACAGGGTTACTATGGCTACACCTTC.

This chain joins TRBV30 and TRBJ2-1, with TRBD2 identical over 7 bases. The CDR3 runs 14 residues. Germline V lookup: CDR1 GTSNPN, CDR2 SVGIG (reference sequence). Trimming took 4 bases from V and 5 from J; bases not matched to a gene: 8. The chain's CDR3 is CAWTRSGLNNEQFF. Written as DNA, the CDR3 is TGTGCCTGGACTCGTAGCGGGCTGAACAATGAGCAGTTCTTC.

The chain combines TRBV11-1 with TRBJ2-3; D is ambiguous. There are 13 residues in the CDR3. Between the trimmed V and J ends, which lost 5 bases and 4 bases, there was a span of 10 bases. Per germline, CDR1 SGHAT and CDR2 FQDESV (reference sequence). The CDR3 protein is CASSRNPPDTQYF. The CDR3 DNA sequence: TGTGCCAGCAGCCGCAACCCCCCAGATACGCAGTATTTT.

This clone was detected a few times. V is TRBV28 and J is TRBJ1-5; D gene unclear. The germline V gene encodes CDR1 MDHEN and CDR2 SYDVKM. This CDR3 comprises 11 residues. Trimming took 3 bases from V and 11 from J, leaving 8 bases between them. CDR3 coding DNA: TGTGCCAGCAGTTTCGCGTTAGCCCAGCATTTT. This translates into CASSFALAQHF.

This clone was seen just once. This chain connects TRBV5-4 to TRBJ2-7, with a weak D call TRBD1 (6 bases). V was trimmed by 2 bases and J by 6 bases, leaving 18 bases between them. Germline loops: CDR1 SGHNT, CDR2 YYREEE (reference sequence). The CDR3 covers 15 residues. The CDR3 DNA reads TGTGCCAGCAGCTTAGCCGGTCCCAGGGGTTCCGAGCAGTACTTC. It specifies CASSLAGPRGSEQYF.

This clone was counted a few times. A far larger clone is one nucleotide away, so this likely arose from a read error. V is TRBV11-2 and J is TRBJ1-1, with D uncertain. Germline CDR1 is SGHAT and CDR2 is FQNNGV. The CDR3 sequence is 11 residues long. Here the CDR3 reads CASRLNSEAFF. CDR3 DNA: TGTGCCAGCAGACTGAACAGTGAAGCTTTCTTT.

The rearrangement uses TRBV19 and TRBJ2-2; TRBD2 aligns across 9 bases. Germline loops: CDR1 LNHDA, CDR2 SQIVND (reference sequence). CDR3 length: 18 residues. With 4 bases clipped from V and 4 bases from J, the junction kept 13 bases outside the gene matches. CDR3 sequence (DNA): TGTGCCAGTAGTAGCCAAACGGGACTAGCCGATAGCACCGGGGAGCTGTTTTTT. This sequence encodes CASSSQTGLADSTGELFF.

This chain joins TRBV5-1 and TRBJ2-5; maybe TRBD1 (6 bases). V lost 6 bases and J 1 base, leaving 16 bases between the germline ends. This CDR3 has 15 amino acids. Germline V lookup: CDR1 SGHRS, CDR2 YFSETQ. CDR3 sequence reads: CASNDPYRAQETQYF. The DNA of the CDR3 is TGCGCCAGCAACGACCCCTACAGGGCCCAAGAGACCCAGTACTTC. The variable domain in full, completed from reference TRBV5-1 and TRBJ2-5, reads KAGVTQTPRYLIKTRGQQVTLSCSPISGHRSVSWYQQTPGQGLQFLFEYFSETQRNKGNFPGRFSGRQFSNSRSEMNVSTLELGDSALYLCASNDPYRAQETQYFGPGTRLLVL.

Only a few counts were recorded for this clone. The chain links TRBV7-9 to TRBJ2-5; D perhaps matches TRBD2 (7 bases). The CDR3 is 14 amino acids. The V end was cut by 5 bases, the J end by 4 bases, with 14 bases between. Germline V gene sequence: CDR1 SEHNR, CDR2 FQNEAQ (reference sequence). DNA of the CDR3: TGTGCCAGCAGCCCTAAGGGGGGGCGAGAGACCCAGTACTTC. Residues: CASSPKGGRETQYF.

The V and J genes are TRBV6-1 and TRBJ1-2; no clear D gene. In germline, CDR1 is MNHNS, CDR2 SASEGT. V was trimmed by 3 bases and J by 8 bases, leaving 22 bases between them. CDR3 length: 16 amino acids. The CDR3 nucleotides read TGTGCCAGCAGTGATTTGAGGGATTTAAGCGGTTTCGGCTACACCTTC. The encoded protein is CASSDLRDLSGFGYTF.

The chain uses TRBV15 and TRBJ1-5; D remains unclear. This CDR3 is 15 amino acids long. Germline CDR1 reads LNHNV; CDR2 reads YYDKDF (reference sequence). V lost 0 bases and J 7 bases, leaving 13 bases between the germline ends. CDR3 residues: CATSREGLAEQPQHF. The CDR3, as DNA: TGTGCCACCAGCAGAGAAGGACTGGCAGAACAGCCCCAGCATTTT.

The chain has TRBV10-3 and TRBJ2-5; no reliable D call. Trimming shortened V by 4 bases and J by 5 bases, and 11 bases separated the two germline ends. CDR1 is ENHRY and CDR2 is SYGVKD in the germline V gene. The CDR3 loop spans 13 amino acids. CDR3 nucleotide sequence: TGTGCCATCAGTGCAGCACTGACCGAGACCCAGTACTTC. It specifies CAISAALTETQYF.